The rows below give T cell receptor beta chains drawn from one sample of a study of Ad26.COV2.S vaccination and SARS-CoV-2 variants. Method: immunoSEQ multiplex PCR; TCRdb's copy keeps in-frame clones and lacks some. This table has 300,000 to 350,000 clones, roughly 89% appearing once. The sequencing used peripheral blood, collected in a trial of Ad26.COV2.S vaccine versus placebo. The source is a person aged 18-60 years who received the Ad26.COV2.S COVID-19 vaccine or a placebo. Each CDR3 is given without its conserved first and last residue. Each record gives: J gene, V gene, CDR3 protein.

j_call: TRBJ2-3
v_call: TRBV19
cdr3_aa: ASSLGSSTDTQY

j_call: TRBJ1-1
v_call: TRBV3-1/TRBV3-2
cdr3_aa: ASSLRGDRTEAF

j_call: TRBJ1-1
v_call: TRBV28
cdr3_aa: ASSSSGQGNTEAF

j_call: TRBJ1-2
v_call: TRBV18
cdr3_aa: ASSPTGGGKFNYGYT

j_call: TRBJ2-7
v_call: TRBV28
cdr3_aa: ASMGAAGEQY

j_call: TRBJ1-6
v_call: TRBV7-8
cdr3_aa: ASSLGTSRGSPLH

j_call: TRBJ1-4
v_call: TRBV6-6
cdr3_aa: ASSSVDVNEKLF

j_call: TRBJ2-7
v_call: TRBV29-1
cdr3_aa: SVARERGYEQY

j_call: TRBJ1-3
v_call: TRBV4-1
cdr3_aa: ASSTRQGSGNTIY

j_call: TRBJ2-4
v_call: TRBV28
cdr3_aa: ASSWPGSNIQY

j_call: TRBJ1-6
v_call: TRBV18
cdr3_aa: ASSQESGDYNSPLH

j_call: TRBJ2-2
v_call: TRBV7-2
cdr3_aa: ASSRRVDGELF

j_call: TRBJ2-7
v_call: TRBV5-6
cdr3_aa: ASSPWGGEPYEQY

j_call: TRBJ2-7
v_call: TRBV27
cdr3_aa: ASSRTTGHNYEQY

j_call: TRBJ2-3
v_call: TRBV20-1
cdr3_aa: SASWGAGSDTQY

j_call: TRBJ1-5
v_call: TRBV7-8
cdr3_aa: ASSVYLQGYQPQH

j_call: TRBJ2-2
v_call: TRBV5-1
cdr3_aa: ASSSGQGLTGELF

j_call: TRBJ2-7
v_call: TRBV9
cdr3_aa: ASSPRGGRYEQY

j_call: TRBJ2-6
v_call: TRBV19
cdr3_aa: ASSGPGQPSGANVLT

j_call: TRBJ1-1
v_call: TRBV20-1
cdr3_aa: SASARGRGEAF

j_call: TRBJ2-7
v_call: TRBV7-6
cdr3_aa: ASSSVGFGEQY

j_call: TRBJ1-5
v_call: TRBV2
cdr3_aa: ASRDRVNQPQH

j_call: TRBJ2-5
v_call: TRBV7-9
cdr3_aa: ASSVGQGQETQY

j_call: TRBJ2-5
v_call: TRBV25-1
cdr3_aa: ASSGTLTGEETQY

j_call: TRBJ2-7
v_call: TRBV12-5
cdr3_aa: ASGQGINEQY

j_call: TRBJ2-3
v_call: TRBV20-1
cdr3_aa: SASRTSGGWSTDTQY

j_call: TRBJ2-7
v_call: TRBV11-2
cdr3_aa: ASINEGFAYEQY

j_call: TRBJ2-2
v_call: TRBV5-7
cdr3_aa: ASSLKGGPDTGELF

j_call: TRBJ2-3
v_call: TRBV5-6
cdr3_aa: ASSLEQGWSDTQY

j_call: TRBJ2-7
v_call: TRBV27
cdr3_aa: ASSLTGTSGDFSYEQY

j_call: TRBJ2-1
v_call: TRBV11-2
cdr3_aa: ASSLDGDNEQF

j_call: TRBJ1-2
v_call: TRBV6-2/TRBV6-3
cdr3_aa: ASSYSGRYT

j_call: TRBJ1-1
v_call: TRBV6-6
cdr3_aa: ASSRGLTDSPMNTEAF

j_call: TRBJ1-2
v_call: TRBV18
cdr3_aa: ASSPDSSNYGYT

j_call: TRBJ2-5
v_call: TRBV7-3
cdr3_aa: ASSLGQQETQY

j_call: TRBJ2-5
v_call: TRBV24-1
cdr3_aa: ATSDGQADQETQY

j_call: TRBJ1-1
v_call: TRBV13
cdr3_aa: ASTPSRGNEAF

j_call: TRBJ1-1
v_call: TRBV6-6
cdr3_aa: ASRKQEMNTEAF

j_call: TRBJ1-6
v_call: TRBV9
cdr3_aa: ASSVDAAVNSPLH

j_call: TRBJ1-1
v_call: TRBV30
cdr3_aa: AWRDRGETEAF